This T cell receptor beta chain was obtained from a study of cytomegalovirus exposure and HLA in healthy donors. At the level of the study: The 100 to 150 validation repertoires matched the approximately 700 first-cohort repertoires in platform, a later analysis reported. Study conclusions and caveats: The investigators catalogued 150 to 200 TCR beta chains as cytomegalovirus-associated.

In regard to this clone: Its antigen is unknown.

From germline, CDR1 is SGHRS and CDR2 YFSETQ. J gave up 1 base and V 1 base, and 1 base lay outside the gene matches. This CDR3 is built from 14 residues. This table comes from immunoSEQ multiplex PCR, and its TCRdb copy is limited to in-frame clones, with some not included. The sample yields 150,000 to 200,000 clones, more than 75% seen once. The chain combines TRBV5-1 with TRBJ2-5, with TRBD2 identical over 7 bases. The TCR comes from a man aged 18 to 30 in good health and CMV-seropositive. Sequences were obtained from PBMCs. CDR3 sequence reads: CASSLRGVQETQYF. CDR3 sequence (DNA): TGCGCCAGCAGCTTGCGGGGGGTCCAAGAGACCCAGTACTTC.